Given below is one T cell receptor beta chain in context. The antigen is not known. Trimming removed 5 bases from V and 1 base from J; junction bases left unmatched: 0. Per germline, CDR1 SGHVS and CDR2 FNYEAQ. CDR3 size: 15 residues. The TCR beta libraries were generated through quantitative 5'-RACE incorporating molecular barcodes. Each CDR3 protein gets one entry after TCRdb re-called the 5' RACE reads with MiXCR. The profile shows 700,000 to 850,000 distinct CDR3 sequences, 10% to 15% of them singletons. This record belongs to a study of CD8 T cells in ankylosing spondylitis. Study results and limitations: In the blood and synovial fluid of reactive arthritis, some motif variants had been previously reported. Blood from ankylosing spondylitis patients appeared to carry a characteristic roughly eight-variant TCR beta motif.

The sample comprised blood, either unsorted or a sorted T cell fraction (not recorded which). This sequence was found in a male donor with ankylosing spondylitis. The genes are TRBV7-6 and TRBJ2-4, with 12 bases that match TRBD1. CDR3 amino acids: CASSGTGGAKNIQYF. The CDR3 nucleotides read TGTGCCAGCAGCGGGACAGGGGGCGCCAAAAACATTCAGTACTTC.